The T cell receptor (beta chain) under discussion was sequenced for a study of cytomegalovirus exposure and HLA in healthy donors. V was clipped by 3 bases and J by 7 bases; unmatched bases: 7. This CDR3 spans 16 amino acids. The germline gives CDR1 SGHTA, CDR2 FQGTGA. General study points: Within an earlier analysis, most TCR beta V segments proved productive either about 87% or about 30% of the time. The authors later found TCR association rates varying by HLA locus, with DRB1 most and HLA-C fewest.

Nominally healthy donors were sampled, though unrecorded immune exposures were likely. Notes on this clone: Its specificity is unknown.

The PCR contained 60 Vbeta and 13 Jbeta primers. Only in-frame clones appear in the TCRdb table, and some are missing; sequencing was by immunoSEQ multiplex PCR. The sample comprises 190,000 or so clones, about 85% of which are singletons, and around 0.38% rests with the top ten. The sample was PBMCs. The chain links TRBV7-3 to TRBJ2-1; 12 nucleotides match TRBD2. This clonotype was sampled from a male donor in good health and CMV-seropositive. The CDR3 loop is CASSFASGGAGNEQFF. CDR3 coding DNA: TGTGCCAGCAGCTTCGCTAGCGGGGGGGCCGGTAATGAGCAGTTCTTC.